This T cell receptor beta chain was recovered during a study of blood T cell repertoires in COVID-19. CDR3 length: 14 amino acids. V lost 5 bases and J lost 5, with 15 bases in between. Germline loops: CDR1 MNHEY, CDR2 SVGAGI. The authors' processing: Reference gene primer amplification in the assay estimated nucleated cell counts. TCRdb keeps only in-frame clones here, not all; method: immunoSEQ multiplex PCR. Clone size and V and J calls were adopted from that table, with D and trimming inferred from the DNA. This sample yields 200,000 to 300,000 clones, of which about 89% are seen a single time; over 7.5% belongs to the top ten.

The sequence came from a middle-aged man who had recovered from COVID-19. Sequencing input: peripheral blood. The chain carries TRBV6-5 and TRBJ1-1, with D possibly being TRBD1 (6 bases). As DNA, the CDR3 is TGTGCCAGCAGTCCGCAACAGGGTAGTACTGAAGCTTTCTTT. Its translation is CASSPQQGSTEAFF.